This T cell receptor (beta chain) was sequenced during a study of tumor-infiltrating lymphocytes in primary liver carcinoma. The overall study: The tumors ranged from about 4 to 11 cm across and fell within stage T1-T3 N0M0. Study-level findings and limits: Pairs of tumor regions overlapped more than tumor-adjacent and tumor-blood pairs did.

Co-extracting RNA and DNA was done with roughly 17-33 mg of unsorted bulk tissue as input. Starting from around 0.45 ug of total RNA, TCR beta cDNA was produced with a primer in the constant region. Sequencing libraries for TCR beta derived from three nested multiplex PCR rounds that used slightly modified ARM-PCR. A C-beta reverse primer and TRBV1-TRBV30 forward primers served in each of the first two PCR rounds, at approximately 10 cycles apiece. Via MiXCR, TCRdb re-called the multiplex PCR reads, giving one row per CDR3 protein. The table lists roughly 100,000 distinct CDR3 sequences, approximately 78% of them singletons. On this clonotype: The antigen remains undetermined.

There are 16 residues in the CDR3. V lost 4 bases, J lost 4 bases, and 17 bases lay in between. This chain links TRBV12-3 or TRBV12-4 with TRBJ2-1; weak D call: TRBD2 (5 bases). This clonotype originated in a man between 40 and 49 years old with primary liver carcinoma and hepatitis B virus infection. The sequenced material came from liver tumor tissue from sampling region 3. Subset reported: tumor region T3, left-lateral pole. The CDR3, as DNA: TGTGCCAGCAGTTCACGGGGAATATACTCGTACAATGAGCAGTTCTTC. Amino acids: CASSSRGIYSYNEQFF.